These 14 T cell receptor beta chains were sequenced from one sample in a study of blood T cell repertoires in COVID-19. The protocol was immunoSEQ multiplex PCR, while the TCRdb copy is restricted to in-frame clones and leaves out a portion. Here the sample spans some 96,000 clones, almost 80% being singletons. The specimen was peripheral blood. These receptors were collected from a man between 65 and 85 years old with active or convalescent COVID-19.

The chain has TRBV7-9 and TRBJ2-7; 13 bases agree with TRBD2. CDR3 size: 18 residues. The germline gives CDR1 SEHNR, CDR2 FQNEAQ (reference sequence). V shed 5 bases, J shed 3 bases, and the junction held 13 bases outside the gene matches. CDR3 protein: CASSDRTSGGYGGYEQYF. CDR3 coding DNA: TGTGCCAGCAGCGACAGGACTAGCGGGGGCTACGGGGGCTACGAGCAGTACTTC.

V usage is TRBV19 and J usage is TRBJ1-6; TRBD1 might be the D (5 bases). Germline CDR1 and CDR2: LNHDA and SQIVND (reference sequence). The CDR3 contains 13 residues. V was cut by 5 bases and J by 7 bases, with 9 bases left in between. CDR3: CASSPPGNSPLHF. The CDR3 DNA follows: TGTGCCAGTAGTCCCCCAGGGAATTCACCCCTCCACTTT.

This chain connects TRBV13 to TRBJ2-2, with D possibly TRBD1 on 6 matching bases. Trimming removed 0 bases from V and 3 bases from J, with 17 bases in between. The CDR3 runs 18 residues. Germline loops: CDR1 PRHDT, CDR2 FYEKMQ (reference sequence). CDR3 nucleotide sequence: TGTGCCAGCAGCTTAGGCCTTTGGGGCAGGGGTGACACCGGGGAGCTGTTTTTT. Its protein is CASSLGLWGRGDTGELFF.

The rearrangement uses TRBV7-2 and TRBJ2-3; 12 nucleotides match TRBD2. Germline V gene sequence: CDR1 SGHTA, CDR2 FQGNSA. The trim removed 5 bases at V and 4 bases at J, leaving 7 bases unmatched. This CDR3 region has 16 residues. CDR3 sequence: CASSVLAGGLPDTQYF. The CDR3 DNA follows: TGTGCCAGCAGCGTCCTAGCGGGGGGGCTGCCAGATACGCAGTATTTT. The entire variable domain, with the rest obtained from reference TRBV7-2 and TRBJ2-3, is as follows: GAGVSQSPSNKVTEKGKDVELRCDPISGHTALYWYRQSLGQGLEFLIYFQGNSAPDKSGLPSDRFSAERTGGSVSTLTIQRTQQEDSAVYLCASSVLAGGLPDTQYFGPGTRLTVL.

The V call is TRBV6-6, the J call TRBJ2-4; TRBD2 matches at 8 bases. Germline CDR1 MNHNY, CDR2 SVGAGI (reference sequence). The CDR3 loop spans 17 amino acids. J was trimmed by 3 bases and V by 5 bases; bases with no gene match: 12. CDR3 sequence: CASSHGGGTYGKNIQYF. For the CDR3, the DNA is TGTGCCAGCAGTCACGGGGGGGGGACGTATGGCAAAAACATTCAGTACTTC.

This clone was counted a few times. The chain employs TRBV7-2 and TRBJ2-7; D gene uncertain. Germline V lookup: CDR1 SGHTA, CDR2 FQGNSA. The V and J ends lost 0 bases and 0 bases respectively, with 3 bases between them. CDR3 length: 13 amino acids. The CDR3 region has the DNA TGTGCCAGCAGCTTAGCCCTCTCCTACGAGCAGTACTTC. It translates to CASSLALSYEQYF. The full variable domain, its missing parts supplied by reference TRBV7-2 and TRBJ2-7, is GAGVSQSPSNKVTEKGKDVELRCDPISGHTALYWYRQSLGQGLEFLIYFQGNSAPDKSGLPSDRFSAERTGGSVSTLTIQRTQQEDSAVYLCASSLALSYEQYFGPGTRLTVT.

With respect to this clone: One end of the junction varies from germline; a read error may be responsible. The V call is TRBV27, the J call TRBJ2-7; D call uncertain. Germline CDR1 MNHEY, CDR2 SMNVEV (reference sequence). The CDR3 runs 15 residues. This CDR3 is CASSVSLAALYEQYF. The CDR3 nucleotides are TGTGCCAGCAGTGTATCATTAGCAGCCCTCTACGAGCAGTACTTC.

The CDR3 DNA reads as TGTGCCAGCAGCTTATTTTCAGGGCGAACCGGGGAGCTGTTTTTT. This codes for CASSLFSGRTGELFF. The J gene is TRBJ2-2, the V gene TRBV7-3; D possibly corresponds to TRBD1 (5 bases). Germline V gene sequence: CDR1 SGHTA, CDR2 FQGTGA. Trimming pared 2 bases from V and 5 bases from J, leaving 12 bases between. The CDR3 runs 15 residues.

This clone was seen more than once but under ten times. The CDR3 region is CASSLGGWVNSYEQYF. The CDR3 DNA follows: TGTGCCAGCAGTTTAGGCGGATGGGTTAACTCCTACGAGCAGTACTTC. The V gene is TRBV27, the J gene TRBJ2-7; D call uncertain. Looked up from germline, CDR1 is MNHEY and CDR2 is SMNVEV (reference sequence). V was trimmed by 2 bases and J by 0 bases, leaving 14 bases between them. The CDR3 extends over 16 amino acids.

The chain employs TRBV4-3 and TRBJ2-1; 13 nucleotides match TRBD2. V was pared by 2 bases and J by 8 bases, with 12 bases of the junction left unmatched. The germline V gene has CDR1 LGHNA and CDR2 YSLEER. The CDR3 extends over 18 amino acids. The CDR3 nucleotides are TGCGCCAGCAGCCAAAGACTAGCGGGAGGATCAGTTTTCGATGAGCAGTTCTTC. It specifies CASSQRLAGGSVFDEQFF.

The chain joins TRBV19 to TRBJ2-7; TRBD2 is a possible D gene (5 bases). The CDR3 is 14 amino acids. From germline, CDR1 is LNHDA and CDR2 SQIVND (reference sequence). The V end lost 0 bases, the J end lost 0 bases, and 6 bases lay between the germline ends. The CDR3 here is CASSIDRGSYEQYF. The CDR3, as DNA: TGTGCCAGTAGTATAGATCGGGGCTCCTACGAGCAGTACTTC.

The rearrangement joins TRBV27 to TRBJ2-7; D not resolved. This CDR3 is built from 14 residues. Trimming stripped 2 bases from V and 0 bases from J, with 8 bases between. Germline V gene sequence: CDR1 MNHEY, CDR2 SMNVEV (reference sequence). The CDR3 protein is CASSLSSLSYEQYF. The CDR3 region has the DNA TGTGCCAGCAGTTTAAGCTCCCTCTCCTACGAGCAGTACTTC.

V and J are TRBV12-5 and TRBJ2-1, with 11 bases that match TRBD2. V dropped 4 bases and J dropped 11; count of bases not matched to a gene: 10. CDR3 length equals 15 residues. Germline assignment: CDR1 LGHNT and CDR2 FRNRAP. The CDR3 loop reads CASGSSGTSGLKQFF. In DNA form, the CDR3 reads TGTGCTAGTGGTTCCTCCGGGACTAGCGGCTTAAAGCAGTTCTTC. Together with reference TRBV12-5 and TRBJ2-1, the CDR3 gives the full variable domain: DARVTQTPRHKVTEMGQEVTMRCQPILGHNTVFWYRQTMMQGLELLAYFRNRAPLDDSGMPKDRFSAEMPDATLATLKIQPSEPRDSAVYFCASGSSGTSGLKQFFGPGTRLTVL.

The chain is built from TRBV27 and TRBJ2-1; TRBD1 agrees at 10 bases. This CDR3 region has 14 residues. CDR1 and CDR2 (germline): MNHEY, SMNVEV (reference sequence). J gave up 6 bases and V 5 bases, and 4 bases lay outside the gene matches. CDR3 nucleotides: TGTGCCAGCAGTACGGACAGGGGGGGCAATGAGCAGTTCTTC. It specifies CASSTDRGGNEQFF.